This T cell receptor (beta chain) was found in a study of blood T cell repertoires in COVID-19. This clone was found once. Germline-derived CDR1 and CDR2 are SEHNR and FQNEAQ (reference sequence). This CDR3 spans 15 amino acids. The V end was cut by 4 bases, the J end by 4 bases, with 14 bases between. Method: immunoSEQ multiplex PCR; TCRdb's copy keeps in-frame clones and lacks some. The table lists roughly 360,000 clones, 70% to 90% of them singletons, with around 0.91% in the top ten. The receptor was isolated from a woman aged 30 to 39 with acute COVID-19. The chain uses TRBV7-9 and TRBJ1-3; weak D call: TRBD1 (5 bases). Material for sequencing was PBMCs or T cells enriched from blood (not recorded which). The CDR3 region is CASSSEGAVGNTIYF. CDR3 nucleotides: TGTGCCAGCAGCTCCGAAGGGGCGGTGGGAAACACCATATATTTT.